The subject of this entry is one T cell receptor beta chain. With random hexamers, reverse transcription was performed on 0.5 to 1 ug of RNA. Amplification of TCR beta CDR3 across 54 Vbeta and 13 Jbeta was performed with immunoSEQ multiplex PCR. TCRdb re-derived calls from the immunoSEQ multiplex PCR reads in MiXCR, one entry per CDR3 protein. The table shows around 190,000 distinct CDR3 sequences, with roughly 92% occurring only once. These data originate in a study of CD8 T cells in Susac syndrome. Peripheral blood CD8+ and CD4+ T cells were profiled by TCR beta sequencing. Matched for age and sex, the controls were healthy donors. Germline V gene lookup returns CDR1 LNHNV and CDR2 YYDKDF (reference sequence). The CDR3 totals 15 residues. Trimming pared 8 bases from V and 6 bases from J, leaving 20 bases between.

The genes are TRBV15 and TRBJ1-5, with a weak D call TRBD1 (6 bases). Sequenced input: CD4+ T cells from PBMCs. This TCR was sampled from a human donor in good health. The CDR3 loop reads CATEALGGQGQPQHF. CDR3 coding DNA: TGTGCCACCGAGGCCCTCGGGGGGCAGGGTCAGCCCCAGCATTTT.